These T cell receptor beta chains were read from a single sample in a study of shared clonotypes between healthy human individuals. Assay: immunoSEQ multiplex PCR; the TCRdb copy retains only in-frame clones and omits some. This table holds roughly 2,300,000 clones, around 90% found once. The source material was naive CD4+ T cells from PBMCs. The receptors were sampled from a man in his late teens or twenties in good health. Some clones in this sample may be carry-over from other donors' samples. CDR3s include the opening cysteine and the closing phenylalanine or tryptophan. D genes are given only for firm matches. The size field is filled for only some rows; it gives once, few, many or a size class.

TRBV7-8	TRBD2	NA	TRBJ2-7	TGTGCCAGCAGCCCTCGCCGGTCTAGCGGGAGCGAGGGGGAGCAGTACTTC	CASSPRRSSGSEGEQYF
TRBV28	NA	NA	TRBJ1-1	TGTGCCAGCATAAGGGGTGGGCAGGGGAACGCTGAAGCTTTCTTT	CASIRGGQGNAEAFF
TRBV21-1	NA	NA	TRBJ2-7	TGTACTTTACAGGGCTCCTACGAGCAGTACTTC	CTLQGSYEQYF
TRBV9	TRBD1	NA	TRBJ2-7	TGTGCCAGCAGCCGGGTCCGGACAGGGTCCAGCGAGCAGTACTTC	CASSRVRTGSSEQYF
TRBV2	TRBD2	NA	TRBJ2-1	TGTGCCAGCAGTGACGGGACTAGCTCCTACAATGAGCAGTTCTTC	CASSDGTSSYNEQFF
TRBV11-2	TRBD1	few	TRBJ2-7	TGTGCCAGCAGCTTCGGGGGACAGGGGACCTACGAGCAGTACTTC	CASSFGGQGTYEQYF
TRBV18	NA	once	TRBJ2-2	TGTGCCAGCTCACCACTTTTTGCGAGGGCGGGCACCGGGGAGCTGTTTTTT	CASSPLFARAGTGELFF
TRBV2	NA	NA	TRBJ1-5	TGTGCCAGTAAAGTTGGCAGGGAAGGGGATCAGCCCCAGCATTTT	CASKVGREGDQPQHF
TRBV18	NA	NA	TRBJ2-5	TGTGCCAGCTCACTCCAGGGAGAGACCCAGTACTTC	CASSLQGETQYF
TRBV28	NA	NA	TRBJ2-1	TGTGCCAGCAGAGTCTACAATGAGCAGTTCTTC	CASRVYNEQFF
TRBV27	NA	NA	TRBJ2-5	TGTGCCAGAACCCCTCTCGCGCTTCAAGAGACCCAGTACTTC	CARTPLALQETQYF
TRBV5-1	NA	NA	TRBJ2-1	TGCGCCAGCAGCTGGAGGGGGGATGAGCAGTTCTTC	CASSWRGDEQFF
TRBV7-9	NA	NA	TRBJ2-1	TGTGCCAGCAGCTTAGGGAGCGGGTGGTTCGATGAGCAGTTCTTC	CASSLGSGWFDEQFF
TRBV30	NA	NA	TRBJ1-5	TGTGCCTGGAGCGCGACAAGCAGCAATCAGCCCCAGCATTTT	CAWSATSSNQPQHF
TRBV20-1	NA	NA	TRBJ1-2	TGCAGTCCCTATGGCTATGGCTACACCTTC	CSPYGYGYTF
TRBV5-1	TRBD2	NA	TRBJ2-2	TGCGCCAGCAGCCGACGACCCGGGACTAGCGGGAGGGAGTCGAGTCGCACCGGGGAGCTGTTTTTT	CASSRRPGTSGRESSRTGELFF
TRBV28	NA	NA	TRBJ2-5	TGTGCCAGCAGTTTCGGCAGGGCGGAACAAGAGACCCAGTACTTC	CASSFGRAEQETQYF
TRBV11-2	TRBD1	NA	TRBJ2-7	TGTGCCAGCAGCCCCCTCGGGGCAGGGGGCAGGAACGAGCAGTACTTC	CASSPLGAGGRNEQYF
TRBV6-6	NA	NA	TRBJ2-5	TGTGCCAGCAGTTACTCGATGGACACGGCCCAGTACTTC	CASSYSMDTAQYF
TRBV18	NA	few	TRBJ1-1	TGTGCCAGCTCACCCGACCAGAACACTGAAGCTTTCTTT	CASSPDQNTEAFF
TRBV19	NA	NA	TRBJ1-4	TGTGCCAGTAGCGGGGGGGCCTCTGCTGAAAAACTGTTTTTT	CASSGGASAEKLFF
TRBV28	NA	NA	TRBJ2-2	TGTGCTAGCAGTTTTGAAGGTGGCGGGGAGCTGTTTTTT	CASSFEGGGELFF